Listed here are 18 T cell receptor beta chains from one sample, sequenced in a study of memory CD4+ T cells and cytomegalovirus serostatus. Single viable CD3+CD4+CD8-CD45RO+ cells were sorted as the memory CD4+ T cells. Libraries were prepared by immunoSEQ multiplex PCR; TCRdb keeps only in-frame clonotypes and omits some of them. Among roughly 45,000 clones listed, more than 60% were seen once. The specimen was memory CD4+ T cells from blood. These receptors came from an adult in good health and CMV-seronegative.

The V gene is TRBV6-6, the J gene TRBJ1-3, with D hard to call. The length of the CDR3 is 15 residues. Germline-derived CDR1 and CDR2 are MNHNY and SVGAGI (reference sequence). Trimming removed 5 bases from V and 5 bases from J, with 16 bases in between. CDR3 amino acids: CASSRVTGKRNTIYF. CDR3 nucleotides: TGTGCCAGCAGTCGAGTTACCGGCAAGAGAAACACCATATATTTT.

J is TRBJ1-2 and V is TRBV11-2; 8 bases are a match to TRBD1. Germline V gives CDR1 SGHAT, CDR2 FQNNGV. Trimming took 5 bases from V and 2 from J; bases not matched to a gene: 7. The CDR3 is 15 residues long. This CDR3 is CASSPLRGRNYGYTF. The CDR3 DNA reads as TGTGCCAGCAGCCCACTCAGGGGGCGGAACTATGGCTACACCTTC.

This clone was seen just once. The chain combines TRBV6-1 with TRBJ1-6; D gene unclear. The CDR3 is 19 amino acids. Germline V gives CDR1 MNHNS, CDR2 SASEGT. V lost 2 bases, J lost 1 base, and 18 bases lay in between. CDR3 DNA sequence: TGTGCCAGCAGTGAAAGCCTGGGGTCAACGGGGTCCTATAATTCACCCCTCCACTTT. Protein: CASSESLGSTGSYNSPLHF.

This clone was observed a single time. This rearrangement joins TRBV4-1 to TRBJ1-1; D remains ambiguous. CDR1 is MGHRA, CDR2 YSYEKL, per germline. Trimming took 0 bases from V and 3 from J, leaving 8 bases between them. This CDR3 comprises 14 residues. CDR3 sequence reads: CASSQDRRDTEAFF. The CDR3 DNA follows: TGCGCCAGCAGCCAAGATCGGAGGGACACTGAAGCTTTCTTT.

This chain links TRBV6-6 with TRBJ1-5; D not resolved. Germline CDR1 MNHNY, CDR2 SVGAGI (reference sequence). The CDR3 is 12 residues long. V was clipped by 0 bases and J by 5 bases, with 2 bases between them. CDR3: CASSYSDQPQHF. The CDR3, as DNA: TGTGCCAGCAGTTACTCCGATCAGCCCCAGCATTTT.

Only a few counts were recorded for this clone. The chain employs TRBV18 and TRBJ2-5; possibly TRBD1 for D (6 bases). This CDR3 is 15 amino acids long. The V and J ends lost 3 bases and 3 bases respectively, with 14 bases between them. The V gene's germline CDR1 is KGHSH and CDR2 LQKENI. The DNA of the CDR3 is TGTGCCAGCTCACCGATGACAGGCTACGAAGAGACCCAGTACTTC. Its translation: CASSPMTGYEETQYF.

V gene TRBV29-1 combines with J gene TRBJ1-2; D gene unclear. Germline values: CDR1 SQVTM, CDR2 ANQGSEA. V gave up 7 bases and J gave up 6 bases, with 12 bases separating them. The CDR3 consists of 11 residues. CDR3 residues: CSATRQDGYTF. In DNA form, the CDR3 reads TGCAGCGCGACGCGGCAAGATGGCTACACCTTC.

This sequence joins TRBV18 and TRBJ2-3; D gene ambiguous. This CDR3 is built from 14 residues. The V gene's germline CDR1 is KGHSH and CDR2 LQKENI. Trimming removed 3 bases at V and 3 bases at J, with 10 bases between. CDR3 sequence: CASSPSLGTDTQYF. Written as DNA, the CDR3 is TGTGCCAGCTCACCCTCACTTGGGACAGATACGCAGTATTTT.

This clone was seen only a few times. The gene calls are TRBV28 and TRBJ2-7; 12 nucleotides match TRBD1. The germline V gene encodes CDR1 MDHEN and CDR2 SYDVKM. The junction had 9 bases not matched to a gene; V was cut back by 5 bases and J by 7 bases. The CDR3 runs to 15 residues. The CDR3 sequence is CASSRPGQGAGEQYF. The CDR3 coding sequence is TGTGCCAGCAGTCGACCGGGACAGGGGGCGGGGGAGCAGTACTTC.

V usage is TRBV10-3 and J usage is TRBJ1-1; D gene uncertain. Trimming stripped 3 bases from V and 2 bases from J, with 13 bases between. This CDR3 has 15 residues. The germline V gene has CDR1 ENHRY and CDR2 SYGVKD. This CDR3 is CAISEEGLRNTEAFF. CDR3 bases: TGTGCCATCAGTGAAGAAGGTTTACGAAACACTGAAGCTTTCTTT.

J is TRBJ2-1 and V is TRBV4-2, with 8 nucleotides matching TRBD2. This CDR3 is 16 amino acids long. J gave up 4 bases and V 2 bases, and 7 bases lay outside the gene matches. Germline V lookup: CDR1 LGHNA, CDR2 YNFKEQ. The CDR3 is CASSQPASGRYNEQFF. The CDR3 nucleotides are TGTGCCAGCAGCCAACCCGCTAGCGGGCGGTACAATGAGCAGTTCTTC.

This chain connects TRBV7-8 to TRBJ2-7, with 7 nucleotides matching TRBD2. V lost 1 base, J lost 7 bases, and 10 bases stayed unmatched. The CDR3 has 15 amino acids. The V gene's germline CDR1 is SGHVS and CDR2 FQNEAQ. CDR3 region: CASSLVGKVGGEQYF. CDR3 bases: TGTGCCAGCAGCTTAGTGGGTAAAGTCGGGGGGGAGCAGTACTTC.

This chain links TRBV11-3 with TRBJ2-3; 7 bases are shared with TRBD1. Germline V lookup: CDR1 SGHNT, CDR2 YENEEA. The CDR3 runs 14 residues. Trimming at V came to 5 bases and at J to 8 bases, leaving 10 bases not matched to a gene. Here the CDR3 DNA reads TGTGCCAGCAGCGACTATGAGGGGGCCGGTACGCAGTATTTT. It is translated as CASSDYEGAGTQYF. The full variable domain, completed using reference TRBV11-3 and TRBJ2-3, is EAGVVQSPRYKIIEKKQPVAFWCNPISGHNTLYWYLQNLGQGPELLIRYENEEAVDDSQLPKDRFSAERLKGVDSTLKIQPAELGDSAVYLCASSDYEGAGTQYFGPGTRLTVL.

V and J are TRBV11-2 and TRBJ2-7; D gene uncertain. The germline gives CDR1 SGHAT, CDR2 FQNNGV. This CDR3 region has 13 residues. Trimming removed 0 bases from V and 6 bases from J, with 9 bases in between. The CDR3 DNA sequence: TGTGCCAGCAGCTTAGATCCGCTGGCCGAGCAGTACTTC. This encodes CASSLDPLAEQYF. The variable domain in full, with the rest retrieved from reference TRBV11-2 and TRBJ2-7, is EAGVAQSPRYKIIEKRQSVAFWCNPISGHATLYWYQQILGQGPKLLIQFQNNGVVDDSQLPKDRFSAERLKGVDSTLKIQPAKLEDSAVYLCASSLDPLAEQYFGPGTRLTVT.

The chain has TRBV12-5 and TRBJ2-2; perhaps TRBD2 as D (6 bases). This CDR3 is built from 17 residues. Germline V CDR1 and CDR2: LGHNT, FRNRAP. Trimming cost V 2 bases and J 6 bases, with 19 bases left between them. In DNA form, the CDR3 reads TGTGCTAGTGGTTTGAGGGCGTGGGAGGTTAGCGCCGGGGAGCTGTTTTTT. This sequence encodes CASGLRAWEVSAGELFF.

The chain carries TRBV5-1 and TRBJ2-3; perhaps D is TRBD1 or TRBD2 (6 bases each). Germline V gene data show CDR1 as SGHRS and CDR2 as YFSETQ. Trimming pared 2 bases from V and 7 bases from J, leaving 17 bases between. The CDR3 loop spans 15 amino acids. The CDR3 sequence is CASSLTGAHHNTQYF. The CDR3, as DNA: TGCGCCAGCAGCTTAACGGGGGCGCATCATAATACGCAGTATTTT.

In this sample, this clone turned up once. The CDR3 DNA reads TGCGCCAGCAGCTTCACAGGGTCTTGGAACACTGAAGCTTTCTTT. As protein: CASSFTGSWNTEAFF. This chain joins TRBV5-1 and TRBJ1-1; possible D gene TRBD1, 6 bases. V was clipped by 2 bases and J by 1 base, with 12 bases between them. The CDR3 sequence is 15 residues long. Looked up from germline, CDR1 is SGHRS and CDR2 is YFSETQ. Variable domain in full (rest from reference TRBV5-1 and TRBJ1-1): KAGVTQTPRYLIKTRGQQVTLSCSPISGHRSVSWYQQTPGQGLQFLFEYFSETQRNKGNFPGRFSGRQFSNSRSEMNVSTLELGDSALYLCASSFTGSWNTEAFFGQGTRLTVV.

This clone was detected only once. The chain links TRBV6-6 to TRBJ2-7; D is perhaps TRBD1 (6 bases). The V gene's germline CDR1 is MNHNY and CDR2 SVGAGI (reference sequence). V was cut by 6 bases and J by 0 bases, with 12 bases left in between. This CDR3 comprises 14 residues. CDR3: CASRRDISSYEQYF. CDR3 nucleotides: TGTGCCAGCAGAAGGGACATTTCCTCCTACGAGCAGTACTTC.